This record covers a single T cell receptor (beta chain). Its antigen is as yet unknown. The sample is drawn from a study of vaccination and CD4 T cells after COVID-19. Described treatment: roughly ten-day PBMC culture with coronavirus spike peptide pools or control peptides (ViraFEST assay). Trimming removed 3 bases at V and 7 bases at J, with 12 bases between. Germline assignment: CDR1 LNHDA and CDR2 SQIVND (reference sequence). CDR3 length: 13 amino acids. Oncomine TCR Beta short-read sequencing was applied to DNA from cultured CD4+ T cells. MiXCR, applied by TCRdb to the PCR reads, yields one record per CDR3 protein. The sample carries 9,500 to 13,000 distinct CDR3 sequences, just over 60% recorded once.

Specimen: CD4+ T cells from blood, cultured in vitro. This TCR was recovered from a human donor who had recovered from COVID-19. The chain employs TRBV19 and TRBJ1-2; tentatively, D is TRBD1 (5 bases). In DNA, the CDR3 is TGTGCCAGTAGTATCGGGGCCCGCGTTGGCTACACCTTC. Protein product: CASSIGARVGYTF.